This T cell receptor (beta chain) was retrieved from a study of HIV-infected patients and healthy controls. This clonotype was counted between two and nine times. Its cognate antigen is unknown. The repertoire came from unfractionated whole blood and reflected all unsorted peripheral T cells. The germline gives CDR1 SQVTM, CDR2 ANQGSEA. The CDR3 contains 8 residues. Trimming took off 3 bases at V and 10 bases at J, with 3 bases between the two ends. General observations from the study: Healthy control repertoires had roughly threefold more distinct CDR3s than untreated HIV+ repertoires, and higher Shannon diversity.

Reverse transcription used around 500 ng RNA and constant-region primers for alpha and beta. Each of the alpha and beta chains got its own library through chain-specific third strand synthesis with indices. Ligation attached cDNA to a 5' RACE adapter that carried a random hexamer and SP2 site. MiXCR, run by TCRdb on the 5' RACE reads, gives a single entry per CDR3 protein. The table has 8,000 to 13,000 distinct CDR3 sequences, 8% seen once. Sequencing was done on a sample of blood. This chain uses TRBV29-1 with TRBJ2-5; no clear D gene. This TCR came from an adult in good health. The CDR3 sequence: CSVEGQYF. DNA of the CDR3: TGCAGCGTTGAGGGCCAGTACTTC.